What follows are 32 T cell receptor beta chains derived from one specimen sequenced in a study of T cell responses to AZD1222 COVID-19 vaccine (dated by TCRdb to about 2021). The library came from the immunoSEQ multiplex PCR assay. TCRdb's version of the immuneACCESS table is confined to in-frame rearrangements and falls short of the full clone set. An unresolved V gene accounts for under half of the shortfall where checked; the remainder is of unknown origin. The sample table lists roughly 54,000 clones, roughly nine tenths of them with a count of one. The leading ten clones occupy roughly 14% of the sample. The sample's time point, from its label and the paper: about 28 days (+/-7) after the second vaccine dose. The sequenced sample was peripheral blood, obtained 28 days after the second AZD1222 dose. These receptors all come from an adult who received the AZD1222 COVID-19 vaccine.

The chain recombines TRBV10-3 with TRBJ2-7; D is ambiguous. In germline, CDR1 is ENHRY, CDR2 SYGVKD. The CDR3 length is 12 residues. V was cut by 6 bases and J by 0 bases, with 6 bases left in between. Written as DNA, the CDR3 is TGTGCCATCAGCGACACCTCCTACGAGCAGTACTTC. It encodes CAISDTSYEQYF.

The gene calls are TRBV11-2 and TRBJ2-2; no clear D gene. Germline V gene lookup returns CDR1 SGHAT and CDR2 FQNNGV. V was cut by 2 bases and J by 0 bases, with 4 bases left in between. This CDR3 spans 14 amino acids. The CDR3, as DNA: TGTGCCAGCAGCTTAATGTCGAACACCGGGGAGCTGTTTTTT. It translates to CASSLMSNTGELFF.

In the case of this clone: Other DNA sequences in the sample encode the same CDR3. The gene calls are TRBV5-4 and TRBJ1-4, with 7 bases fitting TRBD1. J was trimmed by 5 bases and V by 3 bases; bases with no gene match: 4. Germline-derived CDR1 and CDR2 are SGHNT and YYREEE (reference sequence). The CDR3 sequence is 14 residues long. CDR3 residues: CASSSGQVNEKLFF. CDR3 nucleotides: TGTGCCAGCAGCTCTGGACAGGTGAATGAAAAACTGTTTTTT.

This chain uses TRBV29-1 with TRBJ2-7; 12 nucleotides align to TRBD2. The V segment lost 6 bases and the J segment 3 bases; nucleotides outside the gene matches: 3. CDR1 is SQVTM, CDR2 ANQGSEA, per germline. The CDR3 sequence is 13 residues long. DNA of the CDR3: TGCAGCGTCCAGACTAGCGGGGGCTACGAGCAGTACTTC. This gives the protein CSVQTSGGYEQYF.

The genes are TRBV12-3 or TRBV12-4 and TRBJ2-1; no clear D gene. The CDR3 is 13 amino acids. Trimming left V 4 bases short and J 6 bases short, with 10 bases between. The CDR3 region has the DNA TGTGCCAGCAGTTCACTCCAGACCAATGAGCAGTTCTTC. Its protein is CASSSLQTNEQFF.

The rearrangement uses TRBV7-9 and TRBJ2-7, with 7 bases fitting TRBD1. V dropped 5 bases and J dropped 1; count of bases not matched to a gene: 5. CDR3 length: 14 residues. Germline assignment: CDR1 SEHNR and CDR2 FQNEAQ (reference sequence). CDR3 region: CASSRWDSSYEQYF. CDR3 sequence (DNA): TGTGCCAGCAGCAGATGGGACAGTTCCTACGAGCAGTACTTC.

This chain connects TRBV10-1 to TRBJ2-1; no clear D gene. CDR1 and CDR2 (germline): WNHNN, SYGVQD (reference sequence). This CDR3 is built from 14 residues. V lost 0 bases, J lost 10 bases, and 13 bases lay in between. CDR3 loop: CASSESSGPLEQFF. The CDR3 nucleotides are TGCGCCAGCAGTGAGTCTTCTGGACCCCTCGAGCAGTTCTTC.

As DNA, the CDR3 is TGTGCCAGCAGTCCGGGACTAGCGGGAGAAGATACGCAGTATTTT. The encoded protein is CASSPGLAGEDTQYF. V usage is TRBV2 and J usage is TRBJ2-3; 14 bases align to TRBD2. Trimming at V came to 5 bases and at J to 5 bases, leaving 3 bases not matched to a gene. The CDR3 has 15 amino acids. From germline, CDR1 is SNHLY and CDR2 FYNNEI.

The rearrangement joins TRBV19 to TRBJ1-1, with unresolved D. The CDR3 runs 12 residues. Germline assignment: CDR1 LNHDA and CDR2 SQIVND (reference sequence). V dropped 8 bases and J dropped 1 base, with 8 bases sitting between them. In nucleotides, the CDR3 is TGTGCCAGTCTTGAGGGGAACACTGAAGCTTTCTTT. Protein product: CASLEGNTEAFF.

The chain employs TRBV6-5 and TRBJ2-7, with D tentatively TRBD1 (6 bases). Per germline, CDR1 MNHEY and CDR2 SVGAGI. This CDR3 is built from 13 residues. V shed 0 bases and J shed 9 bases, with 12 bases lying between them. CDR3 sequence: CASSYSGQRRQYF. In DNA form, the CDR3 reads TGTGCCAGCAGTTACTCGGGACAACGGAGGCAGTACTTC.

The rearrangement links TRBV6-2 or TRBV6-3 to TRBJ1-5; 8 bases fit TRBD1. Germline CDR1 is MNHEY and CDR2 is SVGEGT. There are 16 residues in the CDR3. V was clipped by 6 bases and J by 4 bases; unmatched bases: 11. CDR3 coding DNA: TGTGCCAGCAGCCCCTGGACAGGGTATGCTAATCAGCCCCAGCATTTT. As protein: CASSPWTGYANQPQHF.

On this clone: Other DNA sequences in the sample encode the same CDR3. The chain employs TRBV7-2 and TRBJ1-1, with D perhaps TRBD1 (5 bases). The germline CDR1 and CDR2 sequences are SGHTA and FQGNSA. The CDR3 is 13 residues long. Trimming shortened V by 3 bases and J by 2 bases, and 7 bases separated the two germline ends. CDR3: CASSLTENTEAFF. The CDR3 bases are TGTGCCAGCAGCTTGACAGAAAACACTGAAGCTTTCTTT.

The rearrangement links TRBV3-1 (or the pseudogene TRBV3-2) to TRBJ2-5; no definite D call. The CDR3 consists of 14 residues. V lost 0 bases to trimming and J lost 0 bases, with 5 bases between them. The germline V gene encodes CDR1 LGHDT and CDR2 YNNKEL (reference sequence). The DNA of the CDR3 is TGTGCCAGCAGCCAAGAACGGTACCAAGAGACCCAGTACTTC. Translation gives CASSQERYQETQYF.

The chain carries TRBV5-1 and TRBJ2-1; TRBD2 matches at 7 bases. V was clipped by 0 bases and J by 4 bases; unmatched bases: 4. The germline gives CDR1 SGHRS, CDR2 YFSETQ. The CDR3 has 15 amino acids. CDR3 residues: CASSLAAGLYNEQFF. In DNA form, the CDR3 reads TGCGCCAGCAGCTTGGCAGCGGGATTGTACAATGAGCAGTTCTTC.

The rearrangement uses TRBV11-3 and TRBJ2-2, with 7 bases aligning to TRBD1. Unmatched junction bases numbered 6, after V lost 5 bases and J lost 3 bases. Germline V gene sequence: CDR1 SGHNT, CDR2 YENEEA. This CDR3 comprises 15 residues. CDR3 sequence reads: CASSPTGMDTGELFF. CDR3 sequence (DNA): TGTGCCAGCAGCCCGACAGGGATGGACACCGGGGAGCTGTTTTTT. Full variable domain (remainder filled in from reference TRBV11-3 and TRBJ2-2): EAGVVQSPRYKIIEKKQPVAFWCNPISGHNTLYWYLQNLGQGPELLIRYENEEAVDDSQLPKDRFSAERLKGVDSTLKIQPAELGDSAVYLCASSPTGMDTGELFFGEGSRLTVL.

As DNA, the CDR3 is TGTGCCTGGAGGGACCCCGGCTTGGGGTCTGGAAACACCATATATTTT. Translating it yields CAWRDPGLGSGNTIYF. The chain carries TRBV30 and TRBJ1-3, with D uncertain. This CDR3 has 16 amino acids. From germline, CDR1 is GTSNPN and CDR2 SVGIG (reference sequence). V lost 3 bases and J lost 1, with 16 bases in between.

The chain is built from TRBV6-5 and TRBJ2-3; 12 bases agree with TRBD1. Germline-derived CDR1 and CDR2 are MNHEY and SVGAGI. This CDR3 has 15 amino acids. V trimming: 4 bases; J trimming: 8 bases; junction bases outside the gene matches: 7. CDR3 bases: TGTGCCAGCAGTTGGGACAGGGGGCGGGGTGGTACGCAGTATTTT. Translating it yields CASSWDRGRGGTQYF.

V gene TRBV3-1 (or the pseudogene TRBV3-2) combines with J gene TRBJ2-5, with D hard to call. The germline CDR1 and CDR2 sequences are LGHDT and YNNKEL (reference sequence). This CDR3 has 16 amino acids. The ends were cut back, 1 base at V and 0 bases at J, with 12 bases in the middle. CDR3 DNA sequence: TGTGCCAGCAGCCAAGCTATTGAGGTGTACCAAGAGACCCAGTACTTC. This encodes CASSQAIEVYQETQYF.

This chain connects TRBV29-1 to TRBJ2-5; D gene uncertain. The CDR3 spans 11 residues. The V end was cut by 4 bases, the J end by 2 bases, with 5 bases between. The germline gives CDR1 SQVTM, CDR2 ANQGSEA. The CDR3 sequence: CSVGAQETQYF. DNA for the CDR3: TGCAGCGTTGGAGCTCAAGAGACCCAGTACTTC.

About this clone itself: The limits of the CDR3 on the DNA are not certain, so only TCRdb's listed CDR3 is given. The chain has TRBV27 and TRBJ1-4; the D segment call TRBD1 is taken from the table without a DNA check. The CDR3 totals 16 residues, both ends included. CDR1 and CDR2 from the germline V gene are MNHEY and SMNVEV (reference sequence). The CDR3 spells CASSFFGRATLKNCFF.

The chain uses TRBV30 and TRBJ2-2, with TRBD2 matching 7 bases. CDR1 GTSNPN and CDR2 SVGIG come from the germline V gene (reference sequence). The CDR3 loop spans 15 amino acids. Trimming cost V 2 bases and J 3 bases; bases outside gene matches: 6. In DNA, the CDR3 is TGTGCCTGGAGTCGAGCGGGAATTGACACCGGGGAGCTGTTTTTT. Protein sequence: CAWSRAGIDTGELFF.

The chain has TRBV7-2 and TRBJ1-2, with TRBD1 identical over 7 bases. CDR1 and CDR2 from the germline V gene are SGHTA and FQGNSA. With V trimmed by 0 bases and J by 3 bases, 4 bases remained unmatched. The CDR3 is 15 residues long. The CDR3 DNA is TGTGCCAGCAGCTTAGCCGCAGGGGGTGACTATGGCTACACCTTC. Its translation: CASSLAAGGDYGYTF.

This rearrangement joins TRBV18 to TRBJ2-1, with 7 positions matching TRBD2. CDR3 length: 13 amino acids. CDR1 is KGHSH and CDR2 is LQKENI in the germline V gene. V was pared by 4 bases and J by 9 bases, with 6 bases of the junction left unmatched. The CDR3: CASSLTLAVEQFF. In DNA, the CDR3 is TGTGCCAGCTCACTCACGCTAGCGGTTGAGCAGTTCTTC.

The chain carries TRBV7-3 and TRBJ2-7; D may be TRBD2 (6 bases). Germline V gene sequence: CDR1 SGHTA, CDR2 FQGTGA. The CDR3 loop spans 12 amino acids. V dropped 4 bases and J dropped 6 bases, with 10 bases sitting between them. The chain's CDR3 is CASSSGGTEQYF. For the CDR3, the DNA is TGTGCCAGCAGCTCCGGGGGTACCGAGCAGTACTTC.

The V call is TRBV3-1 (or the pseudogene TRBV3-2), the J call TRBJ1-4, with 12 positions matching TRBD1. The CDR3 sequence is 14 residues long. CDR1 is LGHDT, CDR2 YNNKEL, per germline (reference sequence). V shed 6 bases, J shed 7 bases, and the junction held 3 bases outside the gene matches. CDR3 sequence: CASSRDRGLEKLFF. CDR3 DNA: TGTGCCAGCAGTCGGGACAGGGGGCTTGAAAAACTGTTTTTT.

The chain couples TRBV4-3 to TRBJ2-7; 9 bases are a match to TRBD1. Per the germline V gene, CDR1 is LGHNA and CDR2 is YSLEER. The CDR3 runs to 13 residues. V shed 0 bases and J 9 bases; nucleotides not matched to a gene: 3. The CDR3 region has the DNA TGCGCCAGCAGCCAAGATTTGGGACAGGGGCAGTACTTC. It codes for CASSQDLGQGQYF.

The chain uses TRBV6-5 and TRBJ2-3; D remains unclear. The CDR3 totals 13 residues. Trimming took 7 bases from V and 0 from J, leaving 8 bases between them. The germline V gene encodes CDR1 MNHEY and CDR2 SVGAGI. The CDR3 DNA sequence: TGTGCCAGCACCTTATCGAGCACAGATACGCAGTATTTT. It specifies CASTLSSTDTQYF.

V and J are TRBV29-1 and TRBJ1-1; 8 nucleotides line up with TRBD1. Per germline, CDR1 SQVTM and CDR2 ANQGSEA. With V trimmed by 3 bases and J by 7 bases, 7 bases remained unmatched. This CDR3 region has 13 residues. The CDR3 reads CSVDAGGRGEAFF. The CDR3 coding sequence is TGCAGCGTTGACGCAGGGGGCAGGGGTGAAGCTTTCTTT.

This clone was seen only a few times. The CDR3: CAISATSANTGELFF. The CDR3 DNA sequence: TGTGCCATCAGTGCAACTAGCGCGAACACCGGGGAGCTGTTTTTT. The chain combines TRBV10-3 with TRBJ2-2, with 7 bases identical to TRBD2. The germline V gene has CDR1 ENHRY and CDR2 SYGVKD. CDR3 length equals 15 residues. V lost 4 bases to trimming and J lost 0 bases; unmatched junction nucleotides: 2.

The chain employs TRBV24-1 and TRBJ1-4, with D hard to call. Per germline, CDR1 KGHDR and CDR2 SFDVKD. Between the trimmed V and J ends, which lost 3 bases and 7 bases, there was a span of 11 bases. The CDR3 totals 14 residues. The CDR3 coding sequence is TGTGCCACCAGTGATACAGCCGAGGGTGAAAAACTGTTTTTT. It specifies CATSDTAEGEKLFF.

The chain employs TRBV7-9 and TRBJ2-7, with unresolved D. The CDR3 totals 14 residues. V was clipped by 4 bases and J by 5 bases, with 15 bases between them. CDR1 is SEHNR and CDR2 is FQNEAQ in the germline V gene (reference sequence). This CDR3 is CASSSGRLVHEQYF. In DNA, the CDR3 is TGTGCCAGCAGCTCCGGCAGGTTGGTCCACGAGCAGTACTTC.

This chain uses TRBV5-1 with TRBJ2-3; 15 positions agree with TRBD2. This CDR3 region has 18 residues. V lost 3 bases and J lost 3; bases outside the gene matches: 8. The germline V gene has CDR1 SGHRS and CDR2 YFSETQ. The CDR3 sequence is CASSSGLAGGFNTDTQYF. The CDR3 coding sequence is TGCGCCAGCAGCTCCGGACTAGCGGGAGGGTTTAATACAGATACGCAGTATTTT.